Presented here are 29 T cell receptor beta chains from one specimen sequenced in a study of blood T cell repertoires in COVID-19 (dated by TCRdb to about 2020). The library was made by the immunoSEQ multiplex PCR assay. TCRdb provides this immuneACCESS table in a form limited to in-frame rearrangements. Some clones are lacking; in checked studies, under half of them reflect an unresolved V gene, and why the rest are absent is not known. The sample table records a few hundred thousand clones; about nine tenths of these occur just once. 2.2% of the sample lies in the top ten. Sample: peripheral blood. The receptors stem from a man aged 25-40 years who had recovered from COVID-19.

This sequence joins TRBV5-5 and TRBJ2-1; D is uncertain. Deletions cut 4 bases from V and 4 bases from J, with 12 bases between. The germline gives CDR1 SGHKS, CDR2 YYEKEE (reference sequence). The CDR3 is 14 amino acids. CDR3 loop: CASSNLGAYNEQFF. For the CDR3, the DNA is TGTGCCAGCAGCAACCTGGGCGCTTACAATGAGCAGTTCTTC.

This clone was seen just once. Other DNA sequences of this sample code for an identical CDR3. The rearrangement joins TRBV19 to TRBJ1-5, with D uncertain. V dropped 1 base and J dropped 2 bases, with 9 bases sitting between them. From germline, CDR1 is LNHDA and CDR2 SQIVND (reference sequence). This CDR3 region has 15 residues. The CDR3: CASSIVGGGNQPQHF. In DNA, the CDR3 is TGTGCCAGTAGTATAGTCGGCGGTGGCAATCAGCCCCAGCATTTT.

The DNA of the CDR3 is TGTGCCAGCACCCTCGGGACAGGCTCAGGTACCCAGTACTTC. Translation: CASTLGTGSGTQYF. The rearrangement uses TRBV7-9 and TRBJ2-5; 8 bases are shared with TRBD1. This CDR3 is 14 amino acids long. CDR1 SEHNR and CDR2 FQNEAQ come from the germline V gene (reference sequence). With 7 bases clipped from V and 8 bases from J, the junction kept 12 bases outside the gene matches.

V usage is TRBV29-1 and J usage is TRBJ1-2, with D perhaps TRBD1 (5 bases). This CDR3 is 14 amino acids long. Trimming left V 6 bases short and J 3 bases short, with 17 bases between. The germline CDR1 and CDR2 sequences are SQVTM and ANQGSEA. This CDR3 is CSVGGTYPHYGYTF. The CDR3 region has the DNA TGCAGCGTCGGGGGGACCTACCCGCACTATGGCTACACCTTC.

This chain uses TRBV18 with TRBJ2-5; maybe TRBD1 (6 bases). CDR3 length equals 14 residues. Germline CDR1 KGHSH, CDR2 LQKENI. V was pared by 4 bases and J by 1 base, with 10 bases between. DNA for the CDR3: TGTGCCAGCTCACTCGCGACAGGCCAAGAGACCCAGTACTTC. As protein: CASSLATGQETQYF.

This clone came up a few times. Here the CDR3 reads CASSPEGSGTGYGYTF. The CDR3 DNA is TGTGCCAGCTCACCAGAAGGTAGTGGGACAGGCTATGGCTACACCTTC. This chain connects TRBV18 to TRBJ1-2, with TRBD1 matching over 8 bases. J lost 4 bases, V lost 2 bases, and 9 bases had no gene match. The CDR3 contains 16 residues. Germline V gives CDR1 KGHSH, CDR2 LQKENI.

V usage is TRBV2 and J usage is TRBJ2-3; D is possibly TRBD2 (5 bases). V dropped 6 bases and J dropped 2 bases, with 15 bases sitting between them. The CDR3 contains 15 residues. CDR1 is SNHLY and CDR2 is FYNNEI in the germline V gene. The CDR3 sequence is CASRALATPTDTQYF. The CDR3 DNA sequence: TGTGCCAGCAGGGCCCTAGCAACCCCCACAGATACGCAGTATTTT. Variable domain in full (rest from reference TRBV2 and TRBJ2-3): EPEVTQTPSHQVTQMGQEVILRCVPISNHLYFYWYRQILGQKVEFLVSFYNNEISEKSEIFDDQFSVERPDGSNFTLKIRSTKLEDSAMYFCASRALATPTDTQYFGPGTRLTVL.

Notes on this clone: At one end the junction does not follow the germline gene, possibly because of a read error. The V call is TRBV7-2, the J call TRBJ2-1, with TRBD2 matching 9 bases. CDR1 and CDR2 (germline): SGHTA, FQGNSA. This CDR3 spans 18 amino acids. As DNA, the CDR3 is TGTGCCAGCAGCATAGCGGGGGCCAGCACCCCGACTTACAATGAGCAGTTCTTC. The encoded protein is CASSIAGASTPTYNEQFF.

V and J are TRBV7-8 and TRBJ1-5; 8 bases map to TRBD1. Germline CDR1 and CDR2: SGHVS and FQNEAQ. The CDR3 sequence is 14 residues long. V dropped 2 bases and J dropped 6; count of bases not matched to a gene: 3. The CDR3 here is CASSLRQGSQPQHF. CDR3 coding DNA: TGTGCCAGCAGCTTACGACAGGGGAGTCAGCCCCAGCATTTT.

The V call is TRBV2, the J call TRBJ2-2; 8 bases align to TRBD1. The CDR3 length is 14 residues. Per the germline V gene, CDR1 is SNHLY and CDR2 is FYNNEI. J lost 3 bases, V lost 6 bases, and 3 bases had no gene match. The CDR3 here is CASSQTGDTGELFF. CDR3 DNA: TGTGCCAGCAGCCAGACAGGGGACACCGGGGAGCTGTTTTTT.

The chain uses TRBV6-2 or TRBV6-3 and TRBJ2-1, with D unresolved. The CDR3 totals 18 residues. V was trimmed by 0 bases and J by 6 bases, leaving 21 bases between them. The germline V gene encodes CDR1 MNHEY and CDR2 SVGEGT. The CDR3 DNA reads as TGTGCCAGCAGTTACTCTTCCCTCGGAGCCAGATTCTTCAATGAGCAGTTCTTC. Protein: CASSYSSLGARFFNEQFF.

The chain uses TRBV11-2 and TRBJ2-5; D gene unclear. Germline V gene lookup returns CDR1 SGHAT and CDR2 FQNNGV. The V gene lost 3 bases and the J gene lost 4 bases, with 3 bases spanning the gap. This CDR3 contains 11 residues. The CDR3 nucleotides are TGTGCCAGCAGCTTCTCAGAGACCCAGTACTTC. Residues: CASSFSETQYF.

This chain links TRBV5-1 with TRBJ2-3; 8 bases are shared with TRBD2. This CDR3 contains 16 residues. V lost 2 bases, J lost 3 bases, and 8 bases stayed unmatched. Germline CDR1 SGHRS, CDR2 YFSETQ. The CDR3 DNA sequence: TGCGCCAGCAGCTTAACTGGCGGGGGGACGACAGATACGCAGTATTTT. Translation: CASSLTGGGTTDTQYF.

This clone was seen more than once but under ten times. The chain employs TRBV4-1 and TRBJ1-6, with 10 bases lining up with TRBD1. The CDR3 length is 16 residues. After removal of 3 bases from V and 10 bases from J, the junction contained 9 bases not matched to a gene. CDR1 and CDR2 from the germline V gene are MGHRA and YSYEKL. The CDR3 reads CASSQETTGGLSPLHF. DNA for the CDR3: TGCGCCAGCAGCCAGGAGACGACAGGGGGCTTATCACCCCTCCACTTT.

This rearrangement joins TRBV18 to TRBJ1-6, with D perhaps TRBD1 (5 bases). From germline, CDR1 is KGHSH and CDR2 LQKENI. The CDR3 totals 13 residues. The V gene lost 5 bases and the J gene lost 8 bases, with 10 bases spanning the gap. For the CDR3, the DNA is TGTGCCAGCTCAGACAGCCCCGATTCACCCCTCCACTTT. Encoded protein: CASSDSPDSPLHF.

This clone was seen once. The chain uses TRBV12-3 or TRBV12-4 and TRBJ1-1, with D uncertain. The CDR3 covers 13 residues. V lost 3 bases, J lost 8 bases, and 13 bases lay in between. This CDR3 is CASSLAEAVEAFF. In DNA form, the CDR3 reads TGTGCCAGCAGTTTGGCCGAGGCGGTCGAAGCTTTCTTT.

A note on this clone: Mismatch with germline at one junction end may stem from a read error. V is TRBV11-2 and J is TRBJ2-7; D is undetermined. The CDR3 consists of 11 residues. Looked up from germline, CDR1 is SGHAT and CDR2 is FQNNGV. CDR3 sequence: CASSPSHEQYF. In DNA form, the CDR3 reads TGTGCCAGCAGCCCCTCCCACGAGCAGTACTTC.

The V and J genes are TRBV7-2 and TRBJ2-3; D not resolved. The germline CDR1 and CDR2 sequences are SGHTA and FQGNSA. CDR3 length: 13 amino acids. The germline V and J ends were trimmed by 4 bases and 2 bases, with 7 bases remaining between them. CDR3 sequence reads: CASSSVFTDTQYF. The CDR3 DNA reads TGTGCCAGCAGCTCGGTTTTCACAGATACGCAGTATTTT. Together with reference TRBV7-2 and TRBJ2-3, the CDR3 gives the full variable domain: GAGVSQSPSNKVTEKGKDVELRCDPISGHTALYWYRQSLGQGLEFLIYFQGNSAPDKSGLPSDRFSAERTGGSVSTLTIQRTQQEDSAVYLCASSSVFTDTQYFGPGTRLTVL.

The chain recombines TRBV4-3 with TRBJ2-2; possible D gene TRBD1, 8 bases. Trimming took off 1 base at V and 3 bases at J, with 15 bases between the two ends. CDR1 is LGHNA, CDR2 YSLEER, per germline. The length of the CDR3 is 17 residues. The CDR3 DNA is TGCGCCAGCAGCCAAGCACAGGGGGGGCTCGACACCGGGGAGCTGTTTTTT. This translates into CASSQAQGGLDTGELFF.

The rearrangement uses TRBV5-1 and TRBJ1-1, with TRBD1 identical over 7 bases. This CDR3 has 15 amino acids. In germline, CDR1 is SGHRS, CDR2 YFSETQ. Unmatched junction bases numbered 6, after V lost 3 bases and J lost 1 base. CDR3 region: CASSSNRGENTEAFF. The CDR3, as DNA: TGCGCCAGCAGCTCAAACAGGGGCGAGAACACTGAAGCTTTCTTT.

This rearrangement joins TRBV6-2 or TRBV6-3 to TRBJ2-1; 8 nucleotides match TRBD1. Germline V lookup: CDR1 MNHEY, CDR2 SVGEGT. V lost 0 bases, J lost 7 bases, and 20 bases stayed unmatched. The CDR3 has 20 amino acids. The CDR3 loop is CASSYSIGRAGTGVTNEQFF. In DNA, the CDR3 is TGTGCCAGCAGTTACTCGATTGGCCGCGCCGGGACAGGAGTTACTAATGAGCAGTTCTTC.

In this sample, this clone turned up once. The genes are TRBV11-2 and TRBJ2-7, with 8 bases matching TRBD2. Germline assignment: CDR1 SGHAT and CDR2 FQNNGV. V lost 2 bases to trimming and J lost 4 bases; unmatched junction nucleotides: 16. The CDR3 loop spans 18 amino acids. For the CDR3, the DNA is TGTGCCAGCAGCTTAATGAGGGAGGCCCTAGCGGGTCTTTACGAGCAGTACTTC. This translates into CASSLMREALAGLYEQYF.

This chain connects TRBV5-5 to TRBJ2-7, with 7 nucleotides matching TRBD1. The CDR3 loop spans 15 amino acids. V was clipped by 4 bases and J by 0 bases; unmatched bases: 7. CDR1 SGHKS and CDR2 YYEKEE come from the germline V gene (reference sequence). This CDR3 is CASSESTGNSYEQYF. The CDR3 DNA follows: TGTGCCAGCAGCGAATCGACAGGGAACTCCTACGAGCAGTACTTC.

The chain joins TRBV15 to TRBJ2-7; a weak D match, TRBD2 (6 bases). Per germline, CDR1 LNHNV and CDR2 YYDKDF (reference sequence). V gave up 0 bases and J gave up 4 bases, with 7 bases separating them. The length of the CDR3 is 13 residues. CDR3 protein: CATSRERDYEQYF. CDR3 bases: TGTGCCACCAGCAGAGAGCGGGATTACGAGCAGTACTTC.

This clone was detected a few times. This chain uses TRBV2 with TRBJ2-1, with D unclear. Trimming shortened V by 3 bases and J by 5 bases, and 11 bases separated the two germline ends. Germline V gene data show CDR1 as SNHLY and CDR2 as FYNNEI. The CDR3 runs to 14 residues. CDR3 amino acids: CASSDPGINNEQFF. In DNA form, the CDR3 reads TGTGCCAGCAGTGACCCGGGTATTAACAATGAGCAGTTCTTC.

The chain couples TRBV18 to TRBJ2-3, with no clear D. Germline V CDR1 and CDR2: KGHSH, LQKENI. V was shortened by 3 bases and J by 1 base, with 8 bases between the two germline ends. CDR3 length equals 14 residues. The DNA of the CDR3 is TGTGCCAGCTCACCTCTTCGAGGCACAGATACGCAGTATTTT. This encodes CASSPLRGTDTQYF.

J is TRBJ1-5 and V is TRBV7-9, with D hard to call. Germline V gene data show CDR1 as SEHNR and CDR2 as FQNEAQ (reference sequence). This CDR3 contains 13 residues. The V gene lost 2 bases and the J gene lost 5 bases, with 7 bases spanning the gap. The DNA for the CDR3 is TGTGCCAGCAGCTTAAGTCAGTATCAGCCCCAGCATTTT. As protein: CASSLSQYQPQHF.

The chain links TRBV11-2 to TRBJ2-1; the match to TRBD1 covers 7 bases. The junction had 12 bases not matched to a gene; V was cut back by 0 bases and J by 10 bases. In germline, CDR1 is SGHAT, CDR2 FQNNGV. The CDR3 covers 16 residues. CDR3 in amino acids: CASSLEQGLNEKEQFF. The CDR3 bases are TGTGCCAGCAGCTTAGAACAGGGGCTCAATGAAAAGGAGCAGTTCTTC. The whole variable domain, remainder taken from reference TRBV11-2 and TRBJ2-1, is EAGVAQSPRYKIIEKRQSVAFWCNPISGHATLYWYQQILGQGPKLLIQFQNNGVVDDSQLPKDRFSAERLKGVDSTLKIQPAKLEDSAVYLCASSLEQGLNEKEQFFGPGTRLTVL.

V is TRBV19 and J is TRBJ1-1; 7 bases agree with TRBD1. With 4 bases clipped from V and 5 bases from J, the junction kept 4 bases outside the gene matches. Germline V CDR1 and CDR2: LNHDA, SQIVND (reference sequence). CDR3 length: 13 residues. The CDR3 sequence is CASSRQGGTEAFF. The CDR3 DNA is TGTGCCAGTAGTAGACAGGGAGGAACTGAAGCTTTCTTT.